This T cell receptor (beta chain) was captured in a study of identical twins. The CDR3 totals 11 residues. Germline loops: CDR1 DFQATT, CDR2 SNEGSKA (reference sequence). TCRdb reprocessed the 5' RACE reads with MiXCR, giving one entry per CDR3 protein. The table lists around 480,000 distinct CDR3 sequences, approximately 15% of them singletons. The same sample was also used in a study of yellow fever vaccine responses in identical twins.

The receptor comes from a young woman in good health. The J gene is TRBJ2-7, the V gene TRBV20-1; D possibly uses TRBD1 or TRBD2 (5 bases each). Source material: CD4+ T cells sorted from blood. The CDR3 is CSWGSPYEQYF. CDR3 bases: TGCAGCTGGGGGAGCCCCTACGAGCAGTACTTC.